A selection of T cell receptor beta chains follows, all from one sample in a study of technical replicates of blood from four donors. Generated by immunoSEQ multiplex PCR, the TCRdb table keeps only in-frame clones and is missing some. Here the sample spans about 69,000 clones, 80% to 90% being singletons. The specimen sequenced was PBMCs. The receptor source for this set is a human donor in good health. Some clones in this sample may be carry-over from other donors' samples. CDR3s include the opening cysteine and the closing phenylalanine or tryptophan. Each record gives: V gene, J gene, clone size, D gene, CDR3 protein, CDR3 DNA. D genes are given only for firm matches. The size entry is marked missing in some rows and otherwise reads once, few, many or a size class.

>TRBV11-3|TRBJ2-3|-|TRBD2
CASSLGLAGGTDTQYF
TGTGCCAGCAGCTTAGGTCTAGCGGGGGGCACAGATACGCAGTATTTT
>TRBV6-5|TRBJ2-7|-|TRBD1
CASSTGTGGMDEQYF
TGTGCCAGCAGTACCGGGACAGGGGGGATGGACGAGCAGTACTTC
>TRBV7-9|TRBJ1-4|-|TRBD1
CASSLGGGEEKLFF
TGTGCCAGCAGCTTAGGAGGGGGCGAGGAAAAACTGTTTTTT
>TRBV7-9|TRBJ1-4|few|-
CASSFPQTTEEKLFF
TGTGCCAGCAGCTTTCCCCAGACGACAGAGGAAAAACTGTTTTTT
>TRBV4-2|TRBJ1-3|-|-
CASSQAGSSGNTIYF
TGTGCCAGCAGCCAAGCGGGGAGCTCTGGAAACACCATATATTTT
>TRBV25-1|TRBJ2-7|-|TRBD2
CASSEYATSQEKQYF
TGTGCCAGCAGTGAATATGCGACTAGCCAAGAGAAGCAGTACTTC
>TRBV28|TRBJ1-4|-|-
CASSVGGTTNEKLFF
TGTGCCAGCAGCGTGGGGGGAACAACTAATGAAAAACTGTTTTTT
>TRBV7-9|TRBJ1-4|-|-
CASSLELGRLFF
TGTGCCAGCAGCTTAGAGCTGGGGAGGCTGTTTTTT
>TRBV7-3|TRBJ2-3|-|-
CASSGGNTQYF
TGTGCCAGCAGCGGCGGGAACACGCAGTATTTT
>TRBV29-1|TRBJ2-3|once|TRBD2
CSVLTRGGVTDTQYF
TGCAGCGTGCTGACGCGGGGGGGGGTCACAGATACGCAGTATTTT
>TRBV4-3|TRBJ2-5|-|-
CASSQDRIPLQETQYF
TGCGCCAGCAGCCAAGATAGAATCCCTCTACAAGAGACCCAGTACTTC
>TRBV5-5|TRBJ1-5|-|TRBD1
CASSQDRDQPQHF
TGTGCCAGCAGCCAAGACAGGGATCAGCCCCAGCATTTT
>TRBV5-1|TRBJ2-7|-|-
CASSSGVSEQYF
TGCGCCAGCAGTTCGGGAGTAAGCGAGCAGTACTTC
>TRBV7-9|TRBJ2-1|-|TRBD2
CASSLGFGLAGSEQFF
TGTGCCAGCAGCTTAGGGTTTGGACTAGCGGGTTCAGAGCAGTTCTTC
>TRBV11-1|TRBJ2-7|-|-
CASSLAVSSEQYF
TGTGCCAGCAGCTTAGCGGTGTCGAGTGAGCAGTACTTC
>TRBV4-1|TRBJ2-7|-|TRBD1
CASSQVLGQSGEQYF
TGCGCCAGCAGCCAAGTTCTGGGACAGAGCGGCGAGCAGTACTTC
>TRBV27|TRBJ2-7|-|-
CASSLSSRQLDYEQYF
TGTGCCAGCAGTTTATCGTCACGCCAACTAGACTACGAGCAGTACTTC
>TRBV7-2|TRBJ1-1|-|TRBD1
CASSSDRVTEAFF
TGTGCCAGCAGCTCTGACAGGGTCACTGAAGCTTTCTTT
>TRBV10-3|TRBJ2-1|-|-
CAISGGGRFREQFF
TGTGCCATCAGTGGGGGGGGCCGATTCCGTGAGCAGTTCTTC
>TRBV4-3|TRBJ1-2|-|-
CASSQDRRGGYGYTF
TGCGCCAGCAGCCAAGATCGGAGAGGGGGCTATGGCTACACCTTC
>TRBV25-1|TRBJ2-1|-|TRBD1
CASSLAGGFPYNEQFF
TGTGCCAGCAGTCTTGCAGGGGGTTTCCCCTACAATGAGCAGTTCTTC
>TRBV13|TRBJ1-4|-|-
CASSLAGPGKLFF
TGTGCCAGCAGCCTAGCCGGCCCAGGAAAACTGTTTTTT
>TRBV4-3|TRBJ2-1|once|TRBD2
CASSQDSAGVREQFF
TGCGCCAGCAGCCAAGACTCAGCGGGAGTTCGAGAGCAGTTCTTC
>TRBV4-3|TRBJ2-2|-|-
CASSQDLSRELFF
TGCGCCAGCAGCCAAGATCTCTCGCGCGAGCTGTTTTTT
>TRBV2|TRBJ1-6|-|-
CASSGQTNSPLHF
TGTGCCAGCAGTGGTCAGACAAATTCACCCCTCCACTTT
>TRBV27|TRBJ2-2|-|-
CASSSKSYYPRGELFF
TGTGCCAGCAGTTCAAAAAGTTATTACCCGCGTGGGGAGCTGTTTTTT
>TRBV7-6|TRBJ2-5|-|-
CASSFTLGETQYF
TGTGCCAGCAGCTTTACACTAGGCGAGACCCAGTACTTC
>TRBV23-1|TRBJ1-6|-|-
CASTILTRDCFNSPLHF
TGCGCCAGCACAATACTAACGAGGGACTGCTTTAATTCACCCCTCCACTTT
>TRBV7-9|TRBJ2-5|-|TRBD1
CASSTRDREETQYF
TGTGCCAGCAGCACCCGGGACAGGGAAGAGACCCAGTACTTC
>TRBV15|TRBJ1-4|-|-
CATSRGLDPGGGKLFF
TGTGCCACCAGCAGGGGGTTAGATCCTGGAGGAGGAAAACTGTTTTTT
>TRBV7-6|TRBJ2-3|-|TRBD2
CASSLRASGESSTDTQYF
TGTGCCAGCAGCTTAAGGGCTAGCGGGGAATCTAGCACAGATACGCAGTATTTT
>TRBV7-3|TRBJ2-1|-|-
CASSLGPGVNEQFF
TGTGCCAGCAGCTTGGGGCCAGGGGTGAATGAGCAGTTCTTC
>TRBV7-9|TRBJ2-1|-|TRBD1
CASSSPWDSDNEQFF
TGTGCCAGCAGCTCTCCTTGGGACAGTGACAATGAGCAGTTCTTC
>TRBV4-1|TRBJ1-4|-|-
CASSFQYPLGGANEKLFF
TGCGCCAGCAGCTTCCAGTACCCTCTGGGGGGGGCTAATGAAAAACTGTTTTTT
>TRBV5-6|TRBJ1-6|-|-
CASSNGQSYNSPLHF
TGTGCCAGCAGCAACGGACAGTCCTATAATTCACCCCTCCACTTT
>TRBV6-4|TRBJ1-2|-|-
CASSDSGRPYGYTF
TGTGCCAGCAGTGACTCGGGGCGGCCTTATGGCTACACCTTC
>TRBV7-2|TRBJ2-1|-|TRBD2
CASSLPKLAGASSYNEQFF
TGTGCCAGCAGCTTACCGAAACTAGCGGGGGCGAGCTCCTACAATGAGCAGTTCTTC
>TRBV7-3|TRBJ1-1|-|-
CASSSRVNTEAFF
TGTGCCAGCAGCTCCAGGGTGAACACTGAAGCTTTCTTT
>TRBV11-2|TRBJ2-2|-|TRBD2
CASSFPTSGRAGELFF
TGTGCCAGCAGCTTCCCGACTAGCGGGAGGGCTGGGGAGCTGTTTTTT
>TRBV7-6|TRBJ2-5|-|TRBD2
CASSLGTSGGPHLYF
TGTGCCAGCAGCTTGGGGACTAGCGGGGGGCCGCACCTGTACTTC
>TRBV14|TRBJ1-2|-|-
CASSPLFTRRGIGYGYTF
TGTGCCAGCAGCCCCCTCTTCACCCGTCGGGGGATTGGTTATGGCTACACCTTC
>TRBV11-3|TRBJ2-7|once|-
CASSPGGLDEQYF
TGTGCCAGCAGCCCAGGTGGCTTAGACGAGCAGTACTTC
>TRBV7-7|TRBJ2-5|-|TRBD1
CASSLNRGQETQYF
TGTGCCAGCAGCCTAAACAGGGGGCAAGAGACCCAGTACTTC
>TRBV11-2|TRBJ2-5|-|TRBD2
CASSPVGRGGYQETQYF
TGTGCCAGCAGCCCGGTTGGGCGGGGGGGGTACCAAGAGACCCAGTACTTC
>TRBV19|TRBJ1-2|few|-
CASRLDGNYGYTF
TGTGCCAGCCGACTCGACGGGAACTATGGCTACACCTTC
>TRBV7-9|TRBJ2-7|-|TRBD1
CASSLGTGFSYEQYF
TGTGCCAGCAGCTTAGGGACAGGGTTCTCCTACGAGCAGTACTTC
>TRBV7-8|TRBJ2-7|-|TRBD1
CASSLGAGTGHYEQYF
TGTGCCAGCAGCTTGGGCGCCGGGACAGGGCACTACGAGCAGTACTTC
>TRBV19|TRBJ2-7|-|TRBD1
CASSPGTGFEQYF
TGTGCCAGTAGTCCAGGGACAGGTTTCGAGCAGTACTTC
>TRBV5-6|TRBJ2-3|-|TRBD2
CASSLDGFGRAVTQYF
TGTGCCAGCAGCTTGGATGGTTTCGGGAGGGCCGTTACGCAGTATTTT
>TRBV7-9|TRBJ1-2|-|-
CASSSQANYGYTF
TGTGCCAGCAGCTCACAGGCCAACTATGGCTACACCTTC
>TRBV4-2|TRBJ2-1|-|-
CASSSRGGDASYNEQFF
TGTGCCAGCAGCTCCAGGGGAGGGGATGCCTCCTACAATGAGCAGTTCTTC
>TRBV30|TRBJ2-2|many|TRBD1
CAWSDGTANTGELFF
TGTGCCTGGAGCGATGGGACAGCGAACACCGGGGAGCTGTTTTTT
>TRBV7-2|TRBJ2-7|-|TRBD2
CASSLTSGSSYEQYF
TGTGCCAGCAGCCTAACTAGCGGGAGTTCCTACGAGCAGTACTTC
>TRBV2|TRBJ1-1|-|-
CASSDHLVTLNTEAFF
TGTGCCAGCAGTGATCATTTAGTGACTTTGAACACTGAAGCTTTCTTT
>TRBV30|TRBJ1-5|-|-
CAWGYGDWYSNQPQHF
TGTGCCTGGGGTTACGGAGATTGGTATAGCAATCAGCCCCAGCATTTT
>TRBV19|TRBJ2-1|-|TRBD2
CASSPTSGTLIRSYNEQFF
TGTGCCAGTAGCCCGACTAGCGGGACTCTCATCCGCTCCTACAATGAGCAGTTCTTC